This TCR beta chain appears in the sequencing data of a study of CD8 T cells in ankylosing spondylitis. TCRdb ran MiXCR on the 5' RACE reads and lists one entry per CDR3 protein. This sample has around 280,000 distinct CDR3 sequences, with 15% to 20% found just once. There are many counts of this clonotype. The antigen is undetermined. This CDR3 comprises 13 residues. The germline V gene has CDR1 DFQATT and CDR2 SNEGSKA (reference sequence). Trimming shortened V by 5 bases and J by 8 bases, and 18 bases separated the two germline ends. Findings and caveats of the study: Characteristic, it appeared, of ankylosing spondylitis blood was a TCR beta motif of eight highly homologous variants.

The specimen sequenced was blood, either unsorted or a sorted T cell fraction (not recorded which). The TCR sequence derives from a male donor with ankylosing spondylitis or in good health (not recorded which). The V gene is TRBV20-1, the J gene TRBJ1-2; possibly TRBD1 for D (5 bases). As DNA, the CDR3 is TGCAGTGCTCGAAGGGGAGGGAATAAAGGCTACACCTTC. Translated, it gives CSARRGGNKGYTF.